One T cell receptor (beta chain) is described in this entry. Its target is not known. The time point here: sample taken at primary tumor resection. Samples were donated by 72 untreated early-stage non-small cell lung cancer patients. Whole RNA obtained from tumor, nontumor lung or frozen PBMC underwent sequencing without sorting. The CDR3 runs 13 residues. Trimming stripped 7 bases from V and 16 bases from J, with 23 bases between. Germline V gene data show CDR1 as SEHNR and CDR2 as FQNEAQ (reference sequence). These data originate in a study of spatial heterogeneity in lung cancer. Study-level background: Each distinct TCR and UMI combination averaged more than ten appearances in raw reads. Regarding the study as a whole: Expanded alpha and beta TCR counts within tumors tracked tumor mutation counts.

Individual TCR cDNA molecules each bore their own unique molecular identifier. TCRdb reprocessed the 5' RACE reads via MiXCR and lists one record per CDR3 protein. Found here are approximately 17,000 distinct CDR3 sequences, 7.5% of them singletons; the top ten hold roughly 24%. Sequencing used lung tumor tissue, obtained at surgery. This chain uses TRBV7-9 with TRBJ2-4, with D tentatively TRBD1 (6 bases). This TCR was sampled from a male donor with early-stage non-small cell lung cancer. The CDR3 sequence is CASTPSSVGAPYF. CDR3 nucleotides: TGTGCCAGCACACCTTCGTCGGTGGGGGCCCCTTACTTC. The whole variable domain, remainder taken from reference TRBV7-9 and TRBJ2-4, is DTGVSQNPRHKITKRGQNVTFRCDPISEHNRLYWYRQTLGQGPEFLTYFQNEAQLEKSRLLSDRFSAERPKGSFSTLEIQRTEQGDSAMYLCASTPSSVGAPYFGAGTRLSVL.